This T cell receptor (beta chain) came from a study of T cells in Graves' hyperthyroidism and ophthalmopathy. This clonotype has a count of ten or more. Its antigen is still unknown. V was cut by 0 bases and J by 1 base, with 7 bases left in between. CDR1 is SGHRS, CDR2 YFSETQ, per germline. The CDR3 is made up of 14 amino acids. Study outcomes and limitations: The majority of expanded thyroid clonotypes above 0.001 also appeared in blood.

Amplification yielded TCR beta CDR3 regions, with RNA transcripts as the source. Carried out on the TCR CDR3, a first-round RT-PCR used the HTBI primer set. TCRdb reprocessed the multiplex PCR reads with MiXCR, giving one entry per CDR3 protein. This table has around 250,000 distinct CDR3 sequences, 14% to 15% appearing once. Predating any ophthalmopathy symptoms, the blood sample was taken at first hyperthyroidism diagnosis. Sample: blood. This sequence joins TRBV5-1 and TRBJ1-1; D is undetermined. The clonotype comes from a woman aged 40 to 55 with Graves' hyperthyroidism that later progressed to Graves' ophthalmopathy. This CDR3 is CASSLESENTEAFF. The CDR3 region has the DNA TGCGCCAGCAGCTTGGAGTCAGAGAACACTGAAGCTTTCTTT.